These 7 T cell receptor beta chains were sequenced from one sample in a study of OX40 agonist ivuxolimab in advanced cancers. The library was generated by the immunoSEQ multiplex PCR assay. Imported from immuneACCESS, the table was reduced by TCRdb to in-frame sequences with V and J called. These copies leave out some clones; in studies compared against another copy, an unresolved V gene accounts for under half, and the cause of the remainder is not known. Here the sample has 50,000 to 65,000 clones; 80% to 90% occur a single time. The ten largest clones take up 2.8% of the sample. The sample was CD4+ or CD8+ T cells sorted from blood, taken in a trial of the OX40 agonist ivuxolimab. These receptors originate from an adult with an advanced solid tumor such as melanoma, head and neck, liver or kidney cancer.

The J gene is TRBJ1-2, the V gene TRBV7-2, with TRBD1 matching over 8 bases. V shed 1 base and J 6 bases; nucleotides not matched to a gene: 13. Per germline, CDR1 SGHTA and CDR2 FQGNSA. The CDR3 contains 17 residues. This CDR3 reads CASSLGAGGASYDGYTF. CDR3 DNA: TGTGCCAGCAGCTTAGGGGCAGGGGGCGCGTCATATGATGGCTACACCTTC.

The chain is built from TRBV30 and TRBJ2-5, with D perhaps TRBD1 (5 bases). Germline CDR1 is GTSNPN and CDR2 is SVGIG (reference sequence). With 5 bases removed from V and 4 bases from J, the gap between germline ends came to 17 bases. The CDR3 covers 14 residues. CDR3 nucleotide sequence: TGTGCCTGGGGTGGGCAGGGAAGGAGAGAGACCCAGTACTTC. Protein: CAWGGQGRRETQYF. Supplemented by reference TRBV30 and TRBJ2-5, the full variable domain reads SQTIHQWPATLVQPVGSPLSLECTVEGTSNPNLYWYRQAAGRGLQLLFYSVGIGQISSEVPQNLSASRPQDRQFILSSKKLLLSDSGFYLCAWGGQGRRETQYFGPGTRLLVL.

The J gene is TRBJ1-4, the V gene TRBV29-1; no definite D call. The CDR3 sequence is 11 residues long. Trimming removed 6 bases from V and 5 bases from J, with 7 bases in between. Germline CDR1 and CDR2: SQVTM and ANQGSEA. Here the CDR3 DNA reads TGCAGCGTGGTTCTCAATGAAAAACTGTTTTTT. Translated, it gives CSVVLNEKLFF.

V and J are TRBV6-6 and TRBJ2-2; D tentatively fits TRBD1 or TRBD2 (5 bases each). This CDR3 region has 15 residues. Per the germline V gene, CDR1 is MNHNY and CDR2 is SVGAGI (reference sequence). V lost 0 bases and J 4 bases, leaving 9 bases between the germline ends. CDR3 amino acids: CASSYSRGPTGELFF. The CDR3 nucleotides are TGTGCCAGCAGTTACTCGAGGGGTCCCACCGGGGAGCTGTTTTTT.

The rearrangement joins TRBV18 to TRBJ1-4, with 7 nucleotides matching TRBD1. There are 13 residues in the CDR3. The trim removed 10 bases at V and 0 bases at J, leaving 2 bases unmatched. Germline CDR1 reads KGHSH; CDR2 reads LQKENI. In DNA, the CDR3 is TGTGCCACAGGGGGAGCAACTAATGAAAAACTGTTTTTT. This codes for CATGGATNEKLFF.

The chain is built from TRBV9 and TRBJ2-2, with TRBD2 matching over 9 bases. V dropped 0 bases and J dropped 4; count of bases not matched to a gene: 1. Per the germline V gene, CDR1 is SGDLS and CDR2 is YYNGEE. This CDR3 has 15 amino acids. Here the CDR3 reads CASSVVSGSTGELFF. The CDR3 DNA follows: TGTGCCAGCAGCGTAGTTAGCGGGAGCACCGGGGAGCTGTTTTTT.

V is TRBV7-6 and J is TRBJ1-5; maybe TRBD1 (5 bases). This CDR3 is 14 amino acids long. Germline V lookup: CDR1 SGHVS, CDR2 FNYEAQ. Trimming left V 0 bases short and J 7 bases short, with 10 bases between. CDR3 coding DNA: TGTGCCAGCAGCTTAGCGGGGGGAAACCAGCCCCAGCATTTT. The encoded protein is CASSLAGGNQPQHF. Complete variable domain (other parts from reference TRBV7-6 and TRBJ1-5): GAGVSQSPRYKVTKRGQDVALRCDPISGHVSLYWYRQALGQGPEFLTYFNYEAQQDKSGLPNDRFSAERPEGSISTLTIQRTEQRDSAMYRCASSLAGGNQPQHFGDGTRLSIL.